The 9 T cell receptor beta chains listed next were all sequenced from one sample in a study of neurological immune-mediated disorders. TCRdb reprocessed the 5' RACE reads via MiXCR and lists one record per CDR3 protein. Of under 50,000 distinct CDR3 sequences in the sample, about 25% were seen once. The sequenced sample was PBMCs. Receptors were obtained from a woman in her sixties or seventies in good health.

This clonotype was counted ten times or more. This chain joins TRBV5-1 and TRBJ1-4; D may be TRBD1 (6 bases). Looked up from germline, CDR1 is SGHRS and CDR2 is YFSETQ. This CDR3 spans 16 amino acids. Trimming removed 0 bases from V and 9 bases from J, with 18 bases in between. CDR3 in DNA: TGCGCCAGCAGCTTGGAGATTGGGACATCAATGAAAAAACTGTTTTTT. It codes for CASSLEIGTSMKKLFF.

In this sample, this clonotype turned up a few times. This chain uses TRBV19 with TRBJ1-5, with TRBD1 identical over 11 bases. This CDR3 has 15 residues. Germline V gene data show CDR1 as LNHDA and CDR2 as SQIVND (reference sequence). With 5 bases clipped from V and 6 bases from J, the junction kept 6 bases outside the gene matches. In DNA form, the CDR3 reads TGTGCCAGTAGTCCCTCGGACAGGGGGCTTCAGCCCCAGCATTTT. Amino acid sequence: CASSPSDRGLQPQHF. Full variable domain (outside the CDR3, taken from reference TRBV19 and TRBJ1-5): DGGITQSPKYLFRKEGQNVTLSCEQNLNHDAMYWYRQDPGQGLRLIYYSQIVNDFQKGDIAEGYSVSREKKESFPLTVTSAQKNPTAFYLCASSPSDRGLQPQHFGDGTRLSIL.

CDR3 in amino acids: CASSSRTSGGAGNEQFF. The CDR3 DNA reads TGTGCCAGCAGCTCGAGGACTAGCGGGGGGGCGGGAAATGAGCAGTTCTTC. The chain uses TRBV7-9 and TRBJ2-1; TRBD2 agrees at 15 bases. Germline V gene sequence: CDR1 SEHNR, CDR2 FQNEAQ (reference sequence). The CDR3 has 17 amino acids. The J segment lost 7 bases and the V segment lost 4 bases, leaving 8 bases of the junction unmatched.

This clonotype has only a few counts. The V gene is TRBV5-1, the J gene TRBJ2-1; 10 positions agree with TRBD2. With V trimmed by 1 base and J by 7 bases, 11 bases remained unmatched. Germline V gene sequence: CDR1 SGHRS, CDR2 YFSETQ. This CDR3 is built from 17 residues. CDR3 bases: TGCGCCAGCAGCTTGCTGGCTAGCGGGGGACTGAGTAATGAGCAGTTCTTC. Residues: CASSLLASGGLSNEQFF.

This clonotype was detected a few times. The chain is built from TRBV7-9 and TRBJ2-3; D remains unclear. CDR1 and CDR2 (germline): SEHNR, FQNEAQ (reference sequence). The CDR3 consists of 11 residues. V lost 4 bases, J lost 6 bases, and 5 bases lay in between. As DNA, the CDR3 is TGTGCCAGCAGCTCTCTCGATACGCAGTATTTT. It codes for CASSSLDTQYF.

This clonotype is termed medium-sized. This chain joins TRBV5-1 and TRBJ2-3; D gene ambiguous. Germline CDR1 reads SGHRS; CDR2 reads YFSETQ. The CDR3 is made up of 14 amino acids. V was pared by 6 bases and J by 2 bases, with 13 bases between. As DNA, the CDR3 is TGCGCCAGCAAAAGTAACCAATACACAGATACGCAGTATTTT. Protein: CASKSNQYTDTQYF.

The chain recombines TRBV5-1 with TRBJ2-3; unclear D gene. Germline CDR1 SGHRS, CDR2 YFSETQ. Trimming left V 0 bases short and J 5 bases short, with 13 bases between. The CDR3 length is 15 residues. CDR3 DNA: TGCGCCAGCAGCTTGGTGGGCAATGCACGAGATACGCAGTATTTT. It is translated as CASSLVGNARDTQYF. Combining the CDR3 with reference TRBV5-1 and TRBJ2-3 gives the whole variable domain KAGVTQTPRYLIKTRGQQVTLSCSPISGHRSVSWYQQTPGQGLQFLFEYFSETQRNKGNFPGRFSGRQFSNSRSEMNVSTLELGDSALYLCASSLVGNARDTQYFGPGTRLTVL.

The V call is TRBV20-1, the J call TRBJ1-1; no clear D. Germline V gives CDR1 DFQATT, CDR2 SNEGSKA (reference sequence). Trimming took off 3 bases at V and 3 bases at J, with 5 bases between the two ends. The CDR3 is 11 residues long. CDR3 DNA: TGCAGTGCTAGTAATGACACTGAAGCTTTCTTT. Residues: CSASNDTEAFF.

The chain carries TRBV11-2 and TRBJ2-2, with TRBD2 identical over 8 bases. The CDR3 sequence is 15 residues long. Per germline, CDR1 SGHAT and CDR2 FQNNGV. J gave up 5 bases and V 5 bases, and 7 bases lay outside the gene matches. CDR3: CASSPLAGLTGELFF. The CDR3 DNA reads TGTGCCAGCAGCCCCTTAGCGGGATTGACCGGGGAGCTGTTTTTT.